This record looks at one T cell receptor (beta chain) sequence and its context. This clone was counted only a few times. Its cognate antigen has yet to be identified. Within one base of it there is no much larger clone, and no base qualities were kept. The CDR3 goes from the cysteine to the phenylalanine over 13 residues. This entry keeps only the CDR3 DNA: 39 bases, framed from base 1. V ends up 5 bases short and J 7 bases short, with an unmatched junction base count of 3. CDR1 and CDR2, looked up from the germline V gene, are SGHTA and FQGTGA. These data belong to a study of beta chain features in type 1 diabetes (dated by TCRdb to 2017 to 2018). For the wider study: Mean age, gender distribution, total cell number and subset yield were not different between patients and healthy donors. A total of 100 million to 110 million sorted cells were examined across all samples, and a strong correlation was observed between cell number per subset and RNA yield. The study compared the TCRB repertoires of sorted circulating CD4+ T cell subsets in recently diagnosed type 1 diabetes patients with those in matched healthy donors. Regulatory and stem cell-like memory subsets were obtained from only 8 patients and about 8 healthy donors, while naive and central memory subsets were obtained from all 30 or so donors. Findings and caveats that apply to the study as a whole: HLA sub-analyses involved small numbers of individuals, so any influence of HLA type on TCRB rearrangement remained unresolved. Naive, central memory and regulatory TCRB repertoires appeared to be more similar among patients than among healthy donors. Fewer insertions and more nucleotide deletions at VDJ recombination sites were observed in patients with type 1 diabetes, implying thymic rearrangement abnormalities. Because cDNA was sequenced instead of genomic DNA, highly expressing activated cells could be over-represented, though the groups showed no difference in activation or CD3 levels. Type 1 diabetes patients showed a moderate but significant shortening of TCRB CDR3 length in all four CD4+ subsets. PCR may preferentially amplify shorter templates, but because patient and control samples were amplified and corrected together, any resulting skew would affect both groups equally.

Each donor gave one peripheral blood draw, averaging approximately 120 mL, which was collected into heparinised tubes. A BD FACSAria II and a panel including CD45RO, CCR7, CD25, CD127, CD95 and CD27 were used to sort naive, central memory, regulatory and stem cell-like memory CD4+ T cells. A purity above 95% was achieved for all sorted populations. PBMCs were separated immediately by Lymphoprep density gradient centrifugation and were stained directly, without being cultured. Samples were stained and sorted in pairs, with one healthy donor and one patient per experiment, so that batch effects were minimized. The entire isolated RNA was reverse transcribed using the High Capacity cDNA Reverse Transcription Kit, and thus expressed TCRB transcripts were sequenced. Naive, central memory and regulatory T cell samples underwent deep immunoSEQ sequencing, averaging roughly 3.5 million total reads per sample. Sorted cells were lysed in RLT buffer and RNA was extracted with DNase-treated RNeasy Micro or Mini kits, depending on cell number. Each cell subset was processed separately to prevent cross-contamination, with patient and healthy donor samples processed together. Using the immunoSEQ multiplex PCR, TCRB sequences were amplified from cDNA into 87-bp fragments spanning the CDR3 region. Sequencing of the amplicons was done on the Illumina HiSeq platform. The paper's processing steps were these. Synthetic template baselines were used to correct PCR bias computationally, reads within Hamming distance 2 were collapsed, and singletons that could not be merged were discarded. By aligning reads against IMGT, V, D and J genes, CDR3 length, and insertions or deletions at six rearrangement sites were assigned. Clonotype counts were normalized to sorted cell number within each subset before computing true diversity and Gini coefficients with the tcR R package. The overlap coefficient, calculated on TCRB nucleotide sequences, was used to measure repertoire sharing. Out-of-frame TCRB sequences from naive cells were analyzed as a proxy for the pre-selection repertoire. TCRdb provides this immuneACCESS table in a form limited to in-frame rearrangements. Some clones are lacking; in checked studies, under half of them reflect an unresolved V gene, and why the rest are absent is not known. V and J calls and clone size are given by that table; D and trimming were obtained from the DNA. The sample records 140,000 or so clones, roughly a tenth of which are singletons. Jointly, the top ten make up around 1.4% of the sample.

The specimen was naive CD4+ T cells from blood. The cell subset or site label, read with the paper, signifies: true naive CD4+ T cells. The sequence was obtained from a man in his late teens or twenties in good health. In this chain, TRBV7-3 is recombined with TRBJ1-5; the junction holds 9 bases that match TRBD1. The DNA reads TGTGCCAGCAGCGAAGACAGGGGGCAGCCCCAGCATTTT. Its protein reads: CASSEDRGQPQHF. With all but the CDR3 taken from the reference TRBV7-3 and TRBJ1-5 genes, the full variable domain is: GAGVSQTPSNKVTEKGKYVELRCDPISGHTALYWYRQSLGQGPEFLIYFQGTGAADDSGLPNDRFFAVRPEGSVSTLKIQRTERGDSAVYLCASSEDRGQPQHFGDGTRLSIL.